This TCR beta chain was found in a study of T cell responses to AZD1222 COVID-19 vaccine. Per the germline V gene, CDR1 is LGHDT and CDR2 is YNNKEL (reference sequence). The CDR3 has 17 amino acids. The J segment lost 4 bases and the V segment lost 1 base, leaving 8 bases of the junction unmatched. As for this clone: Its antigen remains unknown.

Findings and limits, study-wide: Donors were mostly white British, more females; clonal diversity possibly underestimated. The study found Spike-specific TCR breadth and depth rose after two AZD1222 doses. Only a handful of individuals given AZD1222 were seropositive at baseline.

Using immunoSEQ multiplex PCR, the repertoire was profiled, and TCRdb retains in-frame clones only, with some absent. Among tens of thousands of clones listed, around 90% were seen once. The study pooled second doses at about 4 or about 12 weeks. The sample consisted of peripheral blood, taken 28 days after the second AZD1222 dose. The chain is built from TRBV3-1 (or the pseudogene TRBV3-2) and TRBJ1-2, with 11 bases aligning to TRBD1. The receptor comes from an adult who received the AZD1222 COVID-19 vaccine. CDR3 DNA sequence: TGTGCCAGCAGCCAAGGCATAGGGACAGGGGGTATCTATGGCTACACCTTC. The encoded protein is CASSQGIGTGGIYGYTF.